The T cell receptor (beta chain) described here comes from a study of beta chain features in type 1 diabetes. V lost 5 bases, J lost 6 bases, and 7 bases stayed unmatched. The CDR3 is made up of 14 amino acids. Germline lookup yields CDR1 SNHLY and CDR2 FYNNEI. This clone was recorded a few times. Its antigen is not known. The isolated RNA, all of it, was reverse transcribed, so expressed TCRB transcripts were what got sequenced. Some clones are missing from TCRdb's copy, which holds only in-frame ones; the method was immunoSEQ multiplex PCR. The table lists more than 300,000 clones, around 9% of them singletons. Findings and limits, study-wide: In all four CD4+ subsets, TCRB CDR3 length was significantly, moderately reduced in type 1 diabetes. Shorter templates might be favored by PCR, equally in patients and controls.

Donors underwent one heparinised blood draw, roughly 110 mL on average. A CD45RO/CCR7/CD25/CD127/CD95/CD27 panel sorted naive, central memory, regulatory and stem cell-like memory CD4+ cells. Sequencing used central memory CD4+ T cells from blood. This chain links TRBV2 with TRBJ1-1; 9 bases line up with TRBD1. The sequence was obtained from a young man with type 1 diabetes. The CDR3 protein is CASSQDRGASEAFF. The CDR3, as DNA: TGTGCCAGCAGTCAGGACAGGGGAGCTTCTGAAGCTTTCTTT.